These 6 T cell receptor beta chains originate from one sample sequenced in a study of blood T cells in healthy people across ages. Then a second PCR, running roughly 7 to 11 cycles, was carried out with a sample-barcoded 5' primer and a J-beta primer mix. One entry per CDR3 protein results from TCRdb running MiXCR on the 5' RACE reads. The table has more than 1 million distinct CDR3 sequences, over 35% seen once. Sequenced sample: blood. The receptors derive from a woman aged 55-69 years in good health.

The chain combines TRBV20-1 with TRBJ2-5, with D possibly TRBD2 on 6 matching bases. This CDR3 has 13 amino acids. V lost 5 bases to trimming and J lost 11 bases, with 21 bases between them. The V gene's germline CDR1 is DFQATT and CDR2 SNEGSKA (reference sequence). In nucleotides, the CDR3 is TGCAGTGCTTCCAGACTAGGCCCCCGGGAGCAGTACTTC. As protein: CSASRLGPREQYF.

V is TRBV6-1 and J is TRBJ1-6, with D possibly TRBD1 on 5 matching bases. Germline CDR1 MNHNS, CDR2 SASEGT. The V end was cut by 6 bases, the J end by 8 bases, with 23 bases between. The CDR3 runs to 17 residues. The CDR3 sequence: CASRLLGAREVDSPLHF. The CDR3 bases are TGTGCCAGCAGACTGCTCGGGGCCAGGGAGGTTGATTCACCCCTCCACTTT.

This clonotype appeared a single time. The chain uses TRBV20-1 and TRBJ2-3, with D unclear. The CDR3 extends over 11 amino acids. Germline V lookup: CDR1 DFQATT, CDR2 SNEGSKA (reference sequence). CDR3 coding DNA: TGCCACCCGGGTTCTCGGGATACGCAGTATTTT. This gives the protein CHPGSRDTQYF.

This clonotype was observed a handful of times. This sequence joins TRBV7-2 and TRBJ2-5; D is ambiguous. Germline V gene data show CDR1 as SGHTA and CDR2 as FQGNSA. This CDR3 has 15 residues. Trimming shortened V by 5 bases and J by 0 bases, and 13 bases separated the two germline ends. CDR3 in DNA: TGTGCCAGCAGCCGTAGAGGCCGGTACCAAGAGACCCAGTACTTC. Its translation is CASSRRGRYQETQYF.

V gene TRBV27 combines with J gene TRBJ1-1; weak D call: TRBD1 (5 bases). The CDR3 extends over 11 amino acids. CDR1 is MNHEY and CDR2 is SMNVEV in the germline V gene (reference sequence). V dropped 5 bases and J dropped 7 bases, with 8 bases sitting between them. The DNA of the CDR3 is TGTGCCAGCAGTGGTGGGGGTGAAGCTTTCTTT. Its protein product is CASSGGGEAFF.

V and J are TRBV20-1 and TRBJ2-3, with 9 bases aligning to TRBD2. J lost 4 bases, V lost 0 bases, and 11 bases had no gene match. From germline, CDR1 is DFQATT and CDR2 SNEGSKA (reference sequence). The CDR3 length is 17 residues. CDR3 loop: CSARDSCGGRGADTQYF. The CDR3 DNA reads as TGCAGTGCTAGAGATTCCTGCGGCGGGAGGGGCGCAGATACGCAGTATTTT.